Listed below are T cell receptor beta chains from one sample, sequenced in a study of blood T cells in healthy people across ages. TCRdb re-derived calls from the 5' RACE reads in MiXCR, one entry per CDR3 protein. The sample includes about 640,000 distinct CDR3 sequences, 40% to 45% seen only once; the top ten take about 30%. Sequencing was done on a sample of blood. Receptor source: an elderly man in good health. CDR3s include the opening cysteine and the closing phenylalanine or tryptophan. Fields, in order: J gene, D gene, V gene, clone size, CDR3 protein, CDR3 DNA. A D gene is named only where the DNA matches it firmly. A clone size is listed for some rows: how often the clone was seen (once, few, many), or a class if it is expanded.

TRBJ2-2 | - | TRBV2 | - | CASSAGAGTGELFF | TGTGCCAGCAGTGCAGGGGCTGGCACCGGGGAGCTGTTTTTT
TRBJ2-5 | - | TRBV7-9 | - | CASSPRTMLNQETQYF | TGTGCCAGCAGCCCCAGGACTATGTTAAACCAAGAGACCCAGTACTTC
TRBJ2-1 | TRBD2 | TRBV12-3/TRBV12-4 | - | CASRNSGGAIHNEQFF | TGTGCCAGCAGGAATAGCGGGGGGGCAATACACAATGAGCAGTTCTTC
TRBJ2-7 | - | TRBV28 | - | CTSSKAPFGQYF | TGTACCAGCAGCAAGGCTCCTTTCGGGCAGTACTTC
TRBJ1-1 | - | TRBV29-1 | few | CSVDRGQTEAFF | TGCAGCGTGGATCGGGGGCAGACTGAAGCTTTCTTT
TRBJ2-7 | TRBD1 | TRBV4-3 | - | CASSQLQGGPTYEQYF | TGCGCCAGCAGCCAACTACAGGGGGGCCCTACCTACGAGCAGTACTTC
TRBJ2-1 | TRBD2 | TRBV10-2 | - | CASSETGLAGPLGEQFF | TGCGCCAGCAGTGAAACCGGACTAGCGGGACCTTTGGGGGAGCAGTTCTTC
TRBJ2-1 | TRBD2 | TRBV20-1 | - | CSAGTSGRENEQFF | TGCAGTGCTGGGACTAGCGGGAGGGAAAATGAGCAGTTCTTC
TRBJ2-7 | - | TRBV20-1 | few | CSARERAVDGEQYF | TGCAGTGCTAGAGAAAGGGCGGTCGATGGGGAGCAGTACTTC
TRBJ2-4 | - | TRBV7-2 | - | CASNSNSGNIQYF | TGTGCCAGCAACAGTAACTCCGGGAACATTCAGTACTTC
TRBJ2-2 | TRBD2 | TRBV5-6 | - | CASSLILADFTGELFF | TGTGCCAGCAGCTTGATACTAGCGGACTTCACCGGGGAGCTGTTTTTT
TRBJ1-1 | - | TRBV14 | - | CASSQQWNTEAFF | TGTGCCAGCAGCCAACAGTGGAACACTGAAGCTTTCTTT
TRBJ2-2 | - | TRBV4-1 | few | CASSLGTLNTGELFF | TGCGCCAGCAGCCTCGGGACACTCAACACCGGGGAGCTGTTTTTT
TRBJ2-1 | TRBD2 | TRBV6-2/TRBV6-3 | many | CASSYSLAGASGQFF | TGTGCCAGCAGTTATTCCCTAGCGGGGGCCTCAGGCCAGTTCTTC
TRBJ2-3 | - | TRBV21-1 | - | CASSKVGDTQYF | TGTGCCAGCAGCAAAGTGGGAGATACGCAGTATTTT
TRBJ2-3 | TRBD1 | TRBV27 | few | CASSPPPQGARRTDTQYF | TGTGCCAGCAGCCCTCCTCCACAGGGGGCGCGTCGCACAGATACGCAGTATTTT
TRBJ2-5 | - | TRBV6-5 | - | CASSYFQGQETQYF | TGTGCCAGCAGTTATTTCCAGGGCCAAGAGACCCAGTACTTC
TRBJ2-5 | - | TRBV27 | - | CASRTFGTLYQETQYF | TGTGCCAGCAGGACCTTCGGGACACTTTACCAAGAGACCCAGTACTTC
TRBJ2-1 | TRBD2 | TRBV25-1 | - | CASSALPRGLAGGRSYNEQFF | TGTGCCAGCAGTGCTCTACCCCGGGGACTAGCGGGGGGCCGCTCCTACAATGAGCAGTTCTTC
TRBJ1-2 | - | TRBV20-1 | - | CSAKSTMGGNYGYTF | TGCAGTGCTAAGTCTACTATGGGGGGAAATTATGGCTACACCTTC
TRBJ1-4 | - | TRBV15 | few | CATSRDWGNEKLFF | TGTGCCACCAGCAGAGATTGGGGGAATGAAAAACTGTTTTTT